Following are 2 T cell receptor beta chains from one sample sequenced in a study of blood T cell repertoires in COVID-19. Clones were sequenced by immunoSEQ multiplex PCR, and TCRdb holds only the in-frame ones, with some missing. Of 150,000 to 200,000 clones in the sample, 65% to 85% were seen once. Sequenced: peripheral blood. These receptor sequences come from a woman aged 30 to 39 with acute or convalescent COVID-19.

The chain carries TRBV19 and TRBJ1-6; tentatively, D is TRBD1 (5 bases). Trimming shortened V by 3 bases and J by 14 bases, and 17 bases separated the two germline ends. Germline V gives CDR1 LNHDA, CDR2 SQIVND (reference sequence). The CDR3 consists of 14 residues. CDR3 residues: CASSIRREGRSLHF. CDR3 in DNA: TGTGCCAGTAGTATTCGAAGGGAGGGACGGTCCCTCCACTTT.

The rearrangement uses TRBV19 and TRBJ2-7; 9 nucleotides line up with TRBD1. Germline V gives CDR1 LNHDA, CDR2 SQIVND (reference sequence). With 4 bases clipped from V and 3 bases from J, the junction kept 10 bases outside the gene matches. The length of the CDR3 is 16 residues. The CDR3 DNA is TGTGCCAGTAGTACCCCTCGCGGGACAGGGTTCTACGAGCAGTACTTC. Translation gives CASSTPRGTGFYEQYF.